The rows below give T cell receptor beta chains drawn from one sample of a study of T cell responses to AZD1222 COVID-19 vaccine. Here immunoSEQ multiplex PCR was the method, and the copy in TCRdb shows in-frame clones only, minus some. The table includes 100,000 to 150,000 clones, about nine tenths detected once. Sequenced material: peripheral blood, taken on day 0 of AZD1222 vaccination. These receptors came from an adult in good health. Each CDR3 is given with its conserved first and last residue. A D gene is named only where the DNA matches it firmly. Clone sizes are given selectively: once, few, many, or a class where the clone is expanded.

clone size: -
V gene: TRBV3-1/TRBV3-2
D gene: -
J gene: TRBJ2-3
CDR3 DNA: TGTGCCAGCAGCCAGGGAGAGACAGATACGCAGTATTTT
CDR3 protein: CASSQGETDTQYF

clone size: -
V gene: TRBV3-1/TRBV3-2
D gene: -
J gene: TRBJ1-5
CDR3 DNA: TGTGCCAGCAGCCAACAAAGATATGGGTGGAGCAATCAGCCCCAGCATTTT
CDR3 protein: CASSQQRYGWSNQPQHF

clone size: -
V gene: TRBV13
D gene: -
J gene: TRBJ2-7
CDR3 DNA: TGTGCCAGCAGCCTCCTAAGTAACTCCTACGAGCAGTACTTC
CDR3 protein: CASSLLSNSYEQYF

clone size: -
V gene: TRBV4-1
D gene: -
J gene: TRBJ1-3
CDR3 DNA: TGCGCCAGCAGCCAAGCCACGGACCTTCGGGGAAACACCATATATTTT
CDR3 protein: CASSQATDLRGNTIYF

clone size: -
V gene: TRBV11-2
D gene: TRBD1
J gene: TRBJ2-5
CDR3 DNA: TGTGCCAGCAGCTTAGGAGGGGGCCGGGAGACCCAGTACTTC
CDR3 protein: CASSLGGGRETQYF

clone size: -
V gene: TRBV14
D gene: -
J gene: TRBJ2-1
CDR3 DNA: TGTGCCAGCAGCCAAGGGTTTGAGCAGTTCTTC
CDR3 protein: CASSQGFEQFF

clone size: medium-sized
V gene: TRBV5-4
D gene: TRBD2
J gene: TRBJ2-3
CDR3 DNA: TGTGCCAGCAGCTTGAGTTGGGCGGGGGACCCAGATACGCAGTATTTT
CDR3 protein: CASSLSWAGDPDTQYF

clone size: -
V gene: TRBV30
D gene: -
J gene: TRBJ2-5
CDR3 DNA: TGTGCCTGGAGTGTGGCCCGGACGCAAGAGACCCAGTACTTC
CDR3 protein: CAWSVARTQETQYF

clone size: -
V gene: TRBV25-1
D gene: -
J gene: TRBJ1-2
CDR3 DNA: TGTGCCAGCAGTGAGCACTACTATGGCTACACCTTC
CDR3 protein: CASSEHYYGYTF

clone size: -
V gene: TRBV7-3
D gene: TRBD1
J gene: TRBJ1-2
CDR3 DNA: TGTGCCAGCAGCTTAAAGGGACAGACAGGCTACACCTTC
CDR3 protein: CASSLKGQTGYTF

clone size: -
V gene: TRBV5-5
D gene: -
J gene: TRBJ1-2
CDR3 DNA: TGTGCCAGCAGCCATCAAAAGCTAGCGACTAACTATGGCTACACCTTC
CDR3 protein: CASSHQKLATNYGYTF